This TCR beta chain was profiled in a study of T cell repertoires in cytomegalovirus infection. Overall study: In public TCR beta signatures, there were indications of both CMV infection and matching HLA type. Findings and caveats of the study: CMV-specific TCR beta clonotypes restricted by HLA-C were the ones dominating the ex vivo response.

The length of the CDR3 is 19 residues. Germline V gene data show CDR1 as SGHKS and CDR2 as YYEKEE (reference sequence). V shed 0 bases, J shed 1 base, and the junction held 12 bases outside the gene matches. This clonotype was counted at least ten times. The antigen remains undetermined. One entry per CDR3 protein, called by TCRdb with MiXCR from the reads. The table shows 300,000 or so distinct CDR3 sequences, with 9.6% occurring only once. This chain connects TRBV5-5 to TRBJ2-3; the match to TRBD2 covers 9 bases. The receptor's source is a human donor in good health (CMV status not recorded). Some clones in this sample may be carry-over from other donors' samples. The sample taken for sequencing was PBMCs. The CDR3, as DNA: TGTGCCAGCAGCTTGGAGAGTAGCGGGGGCGTAAGCCGCACAGATACGCAGTATTTT. This encodes CASSLESSGGVSRTDTQYF.